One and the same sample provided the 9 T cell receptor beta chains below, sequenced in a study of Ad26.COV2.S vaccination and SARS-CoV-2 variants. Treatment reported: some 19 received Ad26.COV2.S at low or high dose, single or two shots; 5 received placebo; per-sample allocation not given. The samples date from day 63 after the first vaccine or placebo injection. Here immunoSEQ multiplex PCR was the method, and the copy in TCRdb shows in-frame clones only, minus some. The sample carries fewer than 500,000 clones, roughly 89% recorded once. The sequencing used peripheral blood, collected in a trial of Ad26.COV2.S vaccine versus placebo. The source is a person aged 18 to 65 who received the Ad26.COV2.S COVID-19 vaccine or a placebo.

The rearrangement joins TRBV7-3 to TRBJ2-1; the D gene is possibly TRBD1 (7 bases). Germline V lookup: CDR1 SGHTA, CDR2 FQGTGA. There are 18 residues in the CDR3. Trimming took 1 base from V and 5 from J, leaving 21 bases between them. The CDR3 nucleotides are TGTGCCAGCAGCTTAAGACCGGAGGGGGGACAGTCTCACAATGAGCAGTTCTTC. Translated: CASSLRPEGGQSHNEQFF.

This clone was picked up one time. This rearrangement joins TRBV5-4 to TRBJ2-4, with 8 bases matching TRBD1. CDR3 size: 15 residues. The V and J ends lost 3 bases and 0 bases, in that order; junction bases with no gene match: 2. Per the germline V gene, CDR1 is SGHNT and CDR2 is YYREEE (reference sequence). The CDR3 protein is CASSSDRGAKNIQYF. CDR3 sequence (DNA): TGTGCCAGCAGCTCCGACAGGGGAGCCAAAAACATTCAGTACTTC.

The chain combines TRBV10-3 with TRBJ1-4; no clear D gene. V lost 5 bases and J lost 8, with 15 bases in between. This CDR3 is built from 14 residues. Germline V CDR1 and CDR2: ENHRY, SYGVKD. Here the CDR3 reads CAISRGPLEEKLFF. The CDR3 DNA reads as TGTGCCATCAGTCGTGGCCCCCTCGAGGAAAAACTGTTTTTT.

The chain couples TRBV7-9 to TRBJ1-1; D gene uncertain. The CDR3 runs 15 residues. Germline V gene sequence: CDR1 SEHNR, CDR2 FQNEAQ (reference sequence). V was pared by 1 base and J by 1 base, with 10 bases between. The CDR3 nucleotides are TGTGCCAGCAGCTTAGGCCAGGTTAAGAACACTGAAGCTTTCTTT. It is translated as CASSLGQVKNTEAFF.

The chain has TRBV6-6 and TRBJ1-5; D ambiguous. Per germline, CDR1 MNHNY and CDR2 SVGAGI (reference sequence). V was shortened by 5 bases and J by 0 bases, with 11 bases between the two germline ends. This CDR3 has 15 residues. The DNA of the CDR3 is TGTGCCAGCAGTGGCATAGGTTATAGCAATCAGCCCCAGCATTTT. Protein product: CASSGIGYSNQPQHF.

CDR3 coding DNA: TGCGCCAGCAGCACAAGAGGGGTGGGCTATGGCTACACCTTC. Encoded protein: CASSTRGVGYGYTF. The chain links TRBV4-1 to TRBJ1-2, with TRBD1 as a possible D gene (5 bases). V was clipped by 5 bases and J by 4 bases, with 14 bases between them. CDR3 size: 14 residues. Germline CDR1 MGHRA, CDR2 YSYEKL.

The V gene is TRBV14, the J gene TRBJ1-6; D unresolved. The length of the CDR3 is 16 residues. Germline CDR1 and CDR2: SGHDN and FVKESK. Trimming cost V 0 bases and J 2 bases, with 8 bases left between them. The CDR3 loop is CASSQEGRPYNSPLHF. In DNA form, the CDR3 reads TGTGCCAGCAGCCAAGAGGGGAGGCCCTATAATTCACCCCTCCACTTT. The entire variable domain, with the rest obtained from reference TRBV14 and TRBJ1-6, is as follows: EAGVTQFPSHSVIEKGQTVTLRCDPISGHDNLYWYRRVMGKEIKFLLHFVKESKQDESGMPNNRFLAERTGGTYSTLKVQPAELEDSGVYFCASSQEGRPYNSPLHFGNGTRLTVT.

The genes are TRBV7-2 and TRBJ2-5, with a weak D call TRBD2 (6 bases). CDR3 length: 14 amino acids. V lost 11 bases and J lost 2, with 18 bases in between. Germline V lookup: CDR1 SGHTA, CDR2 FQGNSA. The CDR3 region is CADSPMGGQETQYF. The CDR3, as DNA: TGTGCCGACAGCCCTATGGGGGGTCAAGAGACCCAGTACTTC.

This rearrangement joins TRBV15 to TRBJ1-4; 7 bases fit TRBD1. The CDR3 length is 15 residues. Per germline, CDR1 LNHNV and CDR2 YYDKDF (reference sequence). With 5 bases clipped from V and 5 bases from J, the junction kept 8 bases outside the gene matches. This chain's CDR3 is CATSGPGQRNEKLFF. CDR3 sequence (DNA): TGTGCCACCAGCGGGCCGGGACAGCGGAATGAAAAACTGTTTTTT.